These 18 T cell receptor beta chains were sequenced from one sample in a study of regulatory T cells in long-lasting Graves disease. Researchers made TCR beta libraries by using iRepertoire HTBI primers and running Arm-PCR on CDR3 regions. TCRdb redid the calling of the multiplex PCR reads with MiXCR, one entry per CDR3 protein. The sample carries 550,000 to 600,000 distinct CDR3 sequences, 15% to 20% recorded once. Time point reported: newly diagnosed GD, antithyroid drugs for less than 3 months. RNA isolated from PBMCs was used to make the TCR library. This same sample was also taken into another study, of T cells in Graves' hyperthyroidism and ophthalmopathy.

The specimen was peripheral blood mononuclear cells (PBMCs), collected at new diagnosis, from a patient treated with antithyroid drugs. The receptors shown here come from a young man with Graves disease.

The rearrangement links TRBV20-1 to TRBJ1-5; D is unresolved. There are 16 residues in the CDR3. Trimming removed 3 bases at V and 2 bases at J, with 17 bases between. CDR1 is DFQATT, CDR2 SNEGSKA, per germline (reference sequence). The CDR3 here is CSASRDERWGNQPQHF. CDR3 bases: TGCAGTGCTAGTCGGGATGAGCGCTGGGGCAATCAGCCCCAGCATTTT.

This clonotype was seen more than once but under ten times. V and J are TRBV3-1 and TRBJ2-1; D gene uncertain. This CDR3 region has 17 residues. V was pared by 1 base and J by 0 bases, with 13 bases between. The germline gives CDR1 LGHDT, CDR2 YNNKEL (reference sequence). DNA for the CDR3: TGTGCCAGCAGCCAAGTACCCAGCGCCTACTCCTACAATGAGCAGTTCTTC. Its translation is CASSQVPSAYSYNEQFF.

This clonotype showed up many times. This rearrangement joins TRBV11-2 to TRBJ2-7; D could derive from TRBD1 or TRBD2 (5 bases each). CDR1 is SGHAT and CDR2 is FQNNGV in the germline V gene. This CDR3 region has 15 residues. The V end was cut by 5 bases, the J end by 1 base, with 15 bases between. CDR3 amino acids: CASSPTGTRSYEQYF. DNA for the CDR3: TGTGCCAGCAGCCCGACCGGGACCAGATCCTACGAGCAGTACTTC.

The table lists this clonotype with many counts. The chain combines TRBV3-1 with TRBJ1-4; D is unresolved. With 3 bases removed from V and 4 bases from J, the gap between germline ends came to 12 bases. This CDR3 has 15 residues. From germline, CDR1 is LGHDT and CDR2 YNNKEL (reference sequence). In nucleotides, the CDR3 is TGTGCCAGCAGCCATTCTTCAGACATTAATGAAAAACTGTTTTTT. Amino acid sequence: CASSHSSDINEKLFF. Full variable domain (outside the CDR3, taken from reference TRBV3-1 and TRBJ1-4): DTAVSQTPKYLVTQMGNDKSIKCEQNLGHDTMYWYKQDSKKFLKIMFSYNNKELIINETVPNRFSPKSPDKAHLNLHINSLELGDSAVYFCASSHSSDINEKLFFGSGTQLSVL.

This chain links TRBV5-1 with TRBJ1-6; 7 bases fit TRBD1. CDR3 size: 18 residues. The ends lost 0 bases at V and 4 bases at J; junction bases unmatched: 10. Per the germline V gene, CDR1 is SGHRS and CDR2 is YFSETQ. CDR3 sequence: CASSLVESQGVYNSPLHF. CDR3 sequence (DNA): TGCGCCAGCAGCTTGGTTGAAAGCCAGGGGGTGTATAATTCACCCCTCCACTTT.

CDR3 in DNA: TGTGCCATCAGTGAGGGCAGGGGGAATGAAAAACTGTTTTTT. Its translation is CAISEGRGNEKLFF. This chain uses TRBV10-3 with TRBJ1-4; 7 bases line up with TRBD1. J lost 5 bases, V lost 2 bases, and 2 bases had no gene match. This CDR3 spans 14 amino acids. CDR1 and CDR2 (germline): ENHRY, SYGVKD.

Many counts were recorded for this clonotype. The J gene is TRBJ1-2, the V gene TRBV12-3 or TRBV12-4; D perhaps matches TRBD1 (6 bases). Trimming cost V 2 bases and J 6 bases, with 10 bases left between them. CDR3 length: 13 amino acids. The CDR3 reads CASSLQGLDGYTF. Here the CDR3 DNA reads TGTGCCAGCAGTTTACAGGGGTTGGATGGCTACACCTTC.

This clonotype was seen ten or more times. The chain carries TRBV2 and TRBJ2-3; 10 bases line up with TRBD2. The V and J ends lost 7 bases and 4 bases, in that order; junction bases with no gene match: 8. Germline CDR1 SNHLY, CDR2 FYNNEI. The CDR3 covers 15 residues. The CDR3 coding sequence is TGTGCCAGCAACGAACTAGCGGGAATGGCAGATACGCAGTATTTT. Translating gives CASNELAGMADTQYF.

This clonotype was seen ten or more times. A junction end diverges from the germline sequence, so it may reflect a read error. The chain has TRBV5-1 and TRBJ1-3; TRBD1 agrees at 8 bases. The germline gives CDR1 SGHRS, CDR2 YFSETQ. The CDR3 is made up of 15 amino acids. The CDR3 region is CASSPGTGSGNTIYF. CDR3 nucleotides: TGTGCCAGCAGCCCCGGGACAGGCTCTGGAAACACCATATATTTT.

In this sample, this clonotype turned up many times. The chain uses TRBV7-9 and TRBJ2-7; the D is unclear. CDR3 length: 12 residues. Germline CDR1 SEHNR, CDR2 FQNEAQ (reference sequence). Trimming left V 5 bases short and J 0 bases short, with 5 bases between. CDR3 in DNA: TGTGCCAGCAGCCAAAGCTCCTACGAGCAGTACTTC. The encoded protein is CASSQSSYEQYF. Full variable domain (remainder filled in from reference TRBV7-9 and TRBJ2-7): DTGVSQNPRHKITKRGQNVTFRCDPISEHNRLYWYRQTLGQGPEFLTYFQNEAQLEKSRLLSDRFSAERPKGSFSTLEIQRTEQGDSAMYLCASSQSSYEQYFGPGTRLTVT.

The sample holds many counts of this clonotype. This chain joins TRBV10-2 and TRBJ1-1, with 7 bases fitting TRBD1. Germline V gene sequence: CDR1 WSHSY, CDR2 SAAADI. This CDR3 region has 12 residues. V was pared by 6 bases and J by 4 bases, with 2 bases of the junction left unmatched. The CDR3 reads CASRQGSTEAFF. The CDR3 DNA sequence: TGCGCCAGCAGACAGGGGAGCACTGAAGCTTTCTTT.

This clonotype occurred many times. The chain uses TRBV28 and TRBJ2-7; a possible D gene is TRBD1 (5 bases). The CDR3 totals 16 residues. The germline V and J ends were trimmed by 6 bases and 1 base, with 19 bases remaining between them. Germline V CDR1 and CDR2: MDHEN, SYDVKM. The CDR3 nucleotides are TGTGCCAGCAGCAATGCCTATGGGGCCCCTTCCTACGAGCAGTACTTC. Amino acid sequence: CASSNAYGAPSYEQYF.

This clonotype has a count of ten or more. The gene calls are TRBV20-1 and TRBJ2-1, with TRBD2 identical over 9 bases. The V gene's germline CDR1 is DFQATT and CDR2 SNEGSKA (reference sequence). Trimming cost V 6 bases and J 6 bases; bases outside gene matches: 9. The CDR3 has 14 amino acids. CDR3 sequence (DNA): TGCAGTGCAAGGACCGGGACTAGCCCCAATGAGCAGTTCTTC. Encoded protein: CSARTGTSPNEQFF.

As concerns this clonotype: Compared with germline, one end of the junction differs, possibly owing to a read error. V usage is TRBV13 and J usage is TRBJ2-5; 12 positions agree with TRBD2. In germline, CDR1 is PRHDT, CDR2 FYEKMQ (reference sequence). The CDR3 has 15 amino acids. The CDR3 region has the DNA TGTGCCAGCGGCTTCGGACTAGCGGGAAAAGAGACCCAGTACTTC. Protein: CASGFGLAGKETQYF.

This clonotype was counted only a few times. This chain uses TRBV19 with TRBJ1-2, with TRBD1 identical over 10 bases. Germline CDR1 reads LNHDA; CDR2 reads SQIVND (reference sequence). There are 15 residues in the CDR3. With 5 bases clipped from V and 7 bases from J, the junction kept 10 bases outside the gene matches. The CDR3 sequence: CASSESGTGAIGYTF. CDR3 sequence (DNA): TGTGCCAGTAGTGAGTCCGGGACAGGGGCAATTGGCTACACCTTC.

The gene calls are TRBV6-1 and TRBJ1-2, with 10 bases fitting TRBD1. The CDR3 runs to 14 residues. Germline V CDR1 and CDR2: MNHNS, SASEGT. Unmatched junction bases numbered 5, after V lost 6 bases and J lost 4 bases. This chain's CDR3 is CASRATGGSYGYTF. The CDR3 DNA reads TGTGCCAGCAGAGCGACAGGGGGCAGCTATGGCTACACCTTC.

This clonotype occurred a few times. This chain connects TRBV6-1 to TRBJ2-7; tentative D call: TRBD2 (6 bases). The ends were cut back, 7 bases at V and 3 bases at J, with 16 bases in the middle. Germline lookup yields CDR1 MNHNS and CDR2 SASEGT. This CDR3 has 14 residues. The CDR3 loop reads CASIWKGTFYEQYF. The CDR3 bases are TGTGCCAGCATATGGAAAGGGACTTTCTACGAGCAGTACTTC.

The rearrangement joins TRBV24-1 to TRBJ1-2; a possible D gene is TRBD1 (5 bases). Trimming took off 6 bases at V and 4 bases at J, with 20 bases between the two ends. CDR3 length: 16 amino acids. Germline V gives CDR1 KGHDR, CDR2 SFDVKD. CDR3 sequence reads: CATSNNRDGKSYGYTF. The DNA of the CDR3 is TGTGCCACCAGTAATAACCGGGACGGAAAGTCCTATGGCTACACCTTC.